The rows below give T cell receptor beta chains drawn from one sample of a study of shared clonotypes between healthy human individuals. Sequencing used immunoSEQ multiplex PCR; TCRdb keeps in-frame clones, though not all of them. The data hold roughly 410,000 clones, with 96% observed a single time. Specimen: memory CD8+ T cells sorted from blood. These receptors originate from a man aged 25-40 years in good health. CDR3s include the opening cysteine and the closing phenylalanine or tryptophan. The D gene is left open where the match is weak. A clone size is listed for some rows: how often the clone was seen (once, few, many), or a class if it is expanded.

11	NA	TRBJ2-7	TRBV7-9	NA	TGTGCCAGCAGCTTACGCTACGAGCAGTACTTC	CASSLRYEQYF
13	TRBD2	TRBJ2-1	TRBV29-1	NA	TGCAGCGTTGGGACTAGCGGGATCAATGAGCAGTTCTTC	CSVGTSGINEQFF
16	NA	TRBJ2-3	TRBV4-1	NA	TGCGCCAGCAGCCAAGGCCGCGGGGTCTTCACAGATACGCAGTATTTT	CASSQGRGVFTDTQYF
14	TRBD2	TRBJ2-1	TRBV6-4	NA	TGTGCCAGCAGTGCGGGGAGGACTAGCGGACAACAGTTCTTC	CASSAGRTSGQQFF
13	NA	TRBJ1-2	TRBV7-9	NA	TGTGCCAGCAGGCAAACAGTCCTCTATGGCTACACCTTC	CASRQTVLYGYTF
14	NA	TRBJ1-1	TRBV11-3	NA	TGTGCCAGCAGCCTAAGGTCATCTTCCGCTGAAGCTTTCTTT	CASSLRSSSAEAFF
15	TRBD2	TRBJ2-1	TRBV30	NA	TGTGCCTGGAGTGTACGACTAGCCCTAAGGAATGAGCAGTTCTTC	CAWSVRLALRNEQFF
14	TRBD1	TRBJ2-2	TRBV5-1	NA	TGCGCCAGTATGAACAGGGGCGCGGCGGGGGAGCTGTTTTTT	CASMNRGAAGELFF
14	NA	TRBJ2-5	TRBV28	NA	TGTGCCAGCAGCCTCTTAGGGCAGCTAGAGACCCAGTACTTC	CASSLLGQLETQYF
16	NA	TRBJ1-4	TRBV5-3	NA	TGTGCCAGAAGCCACAATCAGCAGGGAGGTAGTGAAAAACTGTTTTTT	CARSHNQQGGSEKLFF
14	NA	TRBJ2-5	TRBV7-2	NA	TGTGCCAGCAGCCTACCCGGACTGGGGAAGACCCAGTACTTC	CASSLPGLGKTQYF
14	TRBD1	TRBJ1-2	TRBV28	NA	TGTGCCAGCAGTGGATCGACAGGGCCCTATGGCTACACCTTC	CASSGSTGPYGYTF
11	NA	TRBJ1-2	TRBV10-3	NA	TGTGCCATCACCGGGACCTATGGCTACACCTTC	CAITGTYGYTF
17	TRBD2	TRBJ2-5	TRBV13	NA	TGTGCCAGCAGCTTCCTTTCTAGCGGGAGGGCCGACGAGACCCAGTACTTC	CASSFLSSGRADETQYF
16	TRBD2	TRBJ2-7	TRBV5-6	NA	TGTGCCAGCAGCTTGGCGGTAGCGGGAGGCTCCTACGAGCAGTACTTC	CASSLAVAGGSYEQYF
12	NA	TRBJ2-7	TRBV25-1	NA	TGTGCCAGCAGTGGAACAGGGTACGAGCAGTACTTC	CASSGTGYEQYF
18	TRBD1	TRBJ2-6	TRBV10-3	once	TGTGCCATCAGCCGGCCCGGGACAGATTTCTCTGGGGCCAACGTCCTGACTTTC	CAISRPGTDFSGANVLTF
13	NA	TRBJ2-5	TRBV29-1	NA	TGCAGCGTTGCTCCCCAGGAGTGGGAGACCCAGTACTTC	CSVAPQEWETQYF
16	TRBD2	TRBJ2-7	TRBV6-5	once	TGTGCCAGCAGTTACTCGAGAACTAGCGGGACCTACGAGCAGTACTTC	CASSYSRTSGTYEQYF
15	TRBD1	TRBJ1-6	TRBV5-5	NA	TGTGCCAGCAGCTTGCGCGGACAGGGTAATTCACCCCTCCACTTT	CASSLRGQGNSPLHF
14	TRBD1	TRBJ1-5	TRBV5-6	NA	TGTGCCAGCAGCTCTACAGGGGGGGGCCAGCCCCAGCATTTT	CASSSTGGGQPQHF
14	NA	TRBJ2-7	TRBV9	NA	TGTGCCAGCAGCGTAGGGCAGGGAAACTATGAGCAGTACTTC	CASSVGQGNYEQYF
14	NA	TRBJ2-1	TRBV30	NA	TGTGCCTGGATTCGGGATGGCGGTGTCAATGAGCAGTTCTTC	CAWIRDGGVNEQFF
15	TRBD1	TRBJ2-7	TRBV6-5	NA	TGTGCCAGCAGCCCCGGACAGGGGATCATTTACGAGCAGTACTTC	CASSPGQGIIYEQYF
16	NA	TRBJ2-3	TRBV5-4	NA	TGTGCCAGCAGCTTTTCTATTACACGCCCCACAGATACGCAGTATTTT	CASSFSITRPTDTQYF
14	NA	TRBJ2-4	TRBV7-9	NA	TGTGCCAGCAGCCCAGACAGTGATCAAAACATTCAGTACTTC	CASSPDSDQNIQYF
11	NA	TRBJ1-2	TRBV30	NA	TGTGCCTGGAGTCAAGCCTGGGGCTACACCTTC	CAWSQAWGYTF
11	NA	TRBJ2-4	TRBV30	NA	TGTGCCTGGAGTACGTTGTTGGCACAGTACTTC	CAWSTLLAQYF
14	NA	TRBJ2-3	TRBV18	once	TGTGCCAGCTCACCACCGTCCCTACCAGATACGCAGTATTTT	CASSPPSLPDTQYF
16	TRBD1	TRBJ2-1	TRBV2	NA	TGTGCCATCAAAAACGGACAGGGGTTGACCTACAATGAGCAGTTCTTC	CAIKNGQGLTYNEQFF
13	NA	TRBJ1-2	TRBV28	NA	TGTGCCAGCAGACGGGGGCGTGCGGATGGCTACACCTTC	CASRRGRADGYTF
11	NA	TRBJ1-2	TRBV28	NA	TGTGCCAGCAGTCTCGACAGGGGCTACACCTTC	CASSLDRGYTF
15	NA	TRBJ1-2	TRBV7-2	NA	TGTGCCAGCAGCTTAGGGGGGCCCCGTTACTATGGCTACACCTTC	CASSLGGPRYYGYTF